Below, 23 T cell receptor beta chains from the same sample are listed, as sequenced in a study of blood T cell repertoires in COVID-19. Method: immunoSEQ multiplex PCR; TCRdb's copy keeps in-frame clones and lacks some. The table lists a few hundred thousand clones, 80% to 90% of them singletons, with 4% to 5% in the top ten. Sequenced sample: peripheral blood. The receptor source for this set is a woman aged 40 to 50 who had recovered from COVID-19.

A note on this clone: This sample includes further DNA sequences coding for the same CDR3. The genes are TRBV19 and TRBJ1-1; 10 positions match TRBD1. The CDR3 spans 14 residues. V shed 4 bases and J 4 bases; nucleotides not matched to a gene: 3. Germline CDR1 LNHDA, CDR2 SQIVND (reference sequence). CDR3 DNA sequence: TGTGCCAGTAGTACCGGACAGGGGGTCACTGAAGCTTTCTTT. Its protein is CASSTGQGVTEAFF.

CDR3 sequence (DNA): TGTGCCAGCAGTTACTCGGGACAGGGGCGGGCTTTCTTT. It yields the protein CASSYSGQGRAFF. V is TRBV6-5 and J is TRBJ1-1; 10 positions agree with TRBD1. The CDR3 has 13 residues. Germline values: CDR1 MNHEY, CDR2 SVGAGI. V gave up 0 bases and J gave up 11 bases; unmatched junction bases: 3.

V usage is TRBV30 and J usage is TRBJ2-5; D possibly corresponds to TRBD1 (6 bases). The length of the CDR3 is 13 residues. The germline V and J ends were trimmed by 0 bases and 5 bases, with 10 bases remaining between them. Germline lookup yields CDR1 GTSNPN and CDR2 SVGIG (reference sequence). For the CDR3, the DNA is TGTGCCTGGAGTGTAGTGGACAGCGAGACCCAGTACTTC. This encodes CAWSVVDSETQYF.

V is TRBV10-1 and J is TRBJ2-1; 9 bases line up with TRBD2. The CDR3 is 15 residues long. V lost 6 bases, J lost 6 bases, and 9 bases stayed unmatched. Germline-derived CDR1 and CDR2 are WNHNN and SYGVQD (reference sequence). CDR3 sequence: CASSPTSGLSNEQFF. CDR3 sequence (DNA): TGCGCCAGCAGCCCAACTAGCGGGTTGAGCAATGAGCAGTTCTTC.

The gene calls are TRBV19 and TRBJ1-3; D gene ambiguous. This CDR3 contains 14 residues. The germline V gene has CDR1 LNHDA and CDR2 SQIVND (reference sequence). The V and J ends lost 5 bases and 0 bases respectively, with 8 bases between them. Here the CDR3 DNA reads TGTGCCAGTAGTGTTACGGGCTCTGGAAACACCATATATTTT. Its protein product is CASSVTGSGNTIYF. The full variable domain, with the rest looked up from reference TRBV19 and TRBJ1-3, is DGGITQSPKYLFRKEGQNVTLSCEQNLNHDAMYWYRQDPGQGLRLIYYSQIVNDFQKGDIAEGYSVSREKKESFPLTVTSAQKNPTAFYLCASSVTGSGNTIYFGEGSWLTVV.

The J gene is TRBJ2-7, the V gene TRBV6-2 or TRBV6-3, with TRBD1 as a possible D gene (5 bases). The germline CDR1 and CDR2 sequences are MNHEY and SVGEGT. V was clipped by 0 bases and J by 4 bases, with 10 bases between them. The CDR3 length is 14 residues. CDR3 nucleotide sequence: TGTGCCAGCAGTTACTCCTCCAGGGTTTACGAGCAGTACGTC. The encoded protein is CASSYSSRVYEQYV.

This chain joins TRBV4-3 and TRBJ2-6; D gene unclear. Germline V CDR1 and CDR2: LGHNA, YSLEER. This CDR3 is built from 17 residues. Between the trimmed V and J ends, which lost 0 bases and 0 bases, there was a span of 9 bases. The CDR3 region is CASSQERRSSGANVLTF. The CDR3 nucleotides are TGCGCCAGCAGCCAAGAAAGACGGAGCTCTGGGGCCAACGTCCTGACTTTC.

This clone appeared once. The J gene is TRBJ2-7, the V gene TRBV21-1; the DNA was not used to check the table's D call, TRBD2. TRBV21-1 counts as a pseudogene. The CDR3 totals 20 residues. CDR3 DNA: TGTGCCAGCAGCAAACCCCCTCTAGGCGCCGAGGTCCCGTTGGTTTACGAGCAGTACGTC. Translation: CASSKPPLGAEVPLVYEQYV.

The chain couples TRBV6-6 to TRBJ2-7, with 11 bases identical to TRBD1. The V gene end was trimmed by 8 bases and the J gene end by 6 bases; junction bases not matched to a gene: 15. The germline gives CDR1 MNHNY, CDR2 SVGAGI (reference sequence). This CDR3 contains 16 residues. The CDR3 DNA sequence: TGTGCCAGCTCCCAGGACAGGGGGCCTTTTCCTCTCGAGCAGTACTTC. This gives the protein CASSQDRGPFPLEQYF.

The gene calls are TRBV12-3 or TRBV12-4 and TRBJ2-7; a possible D gene is TRBD1 (5 bases). The CDR3 length is 11 residues. Trimming cost V 3 bases and J 6 bases, with 6 bases left between them. This CDR3 is CASSLGLEQYF. As DNA, the CDR3 is TGTGCCAGCAGTTTGGGGCTCGAGCAGTACTTC.

The rearrangement links TRBV9 to TRBJ2-4, with a weak D call TRBD1 (6 bases). CDR1 is SGDLS, CDR2 YYNGEE, per germline. Trimming shortened V by 0 bases and J by 0 bases, and 7 bases separated the two germline ends. This CDR3 is 15 amino acids long. In DNA form, the CDR3 reads TGTGCCAGCAGCGTAGCAGGGGTAGCCAAAAACATTCAGTACTTC. Translation gives CASSVAGVAKNIQYF.

V and J are TRBV7-9 and TRBJ2-3; TRBD2 agrees at 13 bases. CDR1 is SEHNR and CDR2 is FQNEAQ in the germline V gene (reference sequence). The ends lost 4 bases at V and 8 bases at J; junction bases unmatched: 6. The CDR3 has 15 amino acids. The CDR3 is CASSWTSGGSGTQYF. CDR3 sequence (DNA): TGTGCCAGCAGCTGGACTAGCGGGGGAAGTGGTACGCAGTATTTT.

This chain links TRBV24-1 with TRBJ1-1, with TRBD1 matching over 7 bases. With V trimmed by 6 bases and J by 4 bases, 4 bases remained unmatched. From germline, CDR1 is KGHDR and CDR2 SFDVKD. The CDR3 loop spans 13 amino acids. The DNA for the CDR3 is TGTGCCACCAGTCGACAGGGAGGCACTGAAGCTTTCTTT. The encoded protein is CATSRQGGTEAFF.

The J gene is TRBJ2-7, the V gene TRBV10-3, with unresolved D. The V gene's germline CDR1 is ENHRY and CDR2 SYGVKD. V lost 3 bases and J 3 bases, leaving 3 bases between the germline ends. The CDR3 covers 11 residues. The CDR3 coding sequence is TGTGCCATCAGTGATCTCTACGAGCAGTACTTC. It encodes CAISDLYEQYF.

This sequence joins TRBV19 and TRBJ2-3; 13 bases agree with TRBD2. In germline, CDR1 is LNHDA, CDR2 SQIVND (reference sequence). V shed 8 bases and J 6 bases; nucleotides not matched to a gene: 8. This CDR3 spans 15 amino acids. The DNA for the CDR3 is TGTGCCAGTCGACTAGCGGGAGGACCAAGGGATACGCAGTATTTT. Amino acid sequence: CASRLAGGPRDTQYF.

The gene calls are TRBV5-4 and TRBJ2-3; D is possibly TRBD2 (5 bases). The CDR3 covers 13 residues. Germline V gene sequence: CDR1 SGHNT, CDR2 YYREEE (reference sequence). Trimming pared 5 bases from V and 6 bases from J, leaving 13 bases between. CDR3 sequence reads: CASSREPWDTQYF. The DNA of the CDR3 is TGTGCCAGCAGTAGGGAGCCATGGGATACGCAGTATTTT.

This sequence joins TRBV18 and TRBJ2-7; perhaps TRBD1 as D (6 bases). This CDR3 is 13 amino acids long. The V and J ends lost 4 bases and 2 bases respectively, with 9 bases between them. Germline V gene lookup returns CDR1 KGHSH and CDR2 LQKENI. For the CDR3, the DNA is TGTGCCAGCTCACAAAGACAGGCCTACGAGCAGTACTTC. Amino acids: CASSQRQAYEQYF.

This clone is a singleton in its sample. The chain carries TRBV6-5 and TRBJ1-2; D is unresolved. CDR1 MNHEY and CDR2 SVGAGI come from the germline V gene. V lost 2 bases and J 0 bases, leaving 10 bases between the germline ends. The CDR3 spans 15 residues. CDR3 DNA: TGTGCCAGCAGTTACCGGTCACAGACTAACTATGGCTACACCTTC. Its translation: CASSYRSQTNYGYTF.

The rearrangement uses TRBV6-5 and TRBJ2-1; 8 bases match TRBD1. The CDR3 is 16 residues long. In germline, CDR1 is MNHEY, CDR2 SVGAGI. The V segment lost 3 bases and the J segment 3 bases; nucleotides outside the gene matches: 7. The CDR3: CASSYRGTGIYNEQFF. The CDR3 DNA follows: TGTGCCAGCAGTTATAGAGGGACAGGTATCTACAATGAGCAGTTCTTC.

The CDR3 bases are TGTGCCACCAGGGACACCTACTACGAGCAGTACTTC. This gives the protein CATRDTYYEQYF. V usage is TRBV28 and J usage is TRBJ2-7; tentatively, D is TRBD1 (6 bases). CDR1 is MDHEN, CDR2 SYDVKM, per germline. The CDR3 runs 12 residues. Trimming removed 10 bases at V and 3 bases at J, with 13 bases between.

This rearrangement joins TRBV4-1 to TRBJ1-1; D is uncertain. Between the trimmed V and J ends, which lost 2 bases and 10 bases, there was a span of 11 bases. Germline-derived CDR1 and CDR2 are MGHRA and YSYEKL. CDR3 length equals 12 residues. The CDR3 DNA is TGCGCCAGCAGCCAACCCACAGCAGGAGCTTTCTTT. As protein: CASSQPTAGAFF.

This clone was detected a few times. J is TRBJ1-2 and V is TRBV19; possibly TRBD1 for D (6 bases). Per the germline V gene, CDR1 is LNHDA and CDR2 is SQIVND (reference sequence). The V gene lost 7 bases and the J gene lost 3 bases, with 21 bases spanning the gap. This CDR3 has 16 amino acids. Here the CDR3 reads CASTQRTQGPYYGYTF. In nucleotides, the CDR3 is TGTGCCAGTACCCAACGCACACAGGGACCCTACTATGGCTACACCTTC.

This clone was recorded only once. The chain carries TRBV7-9 and TRBJ2-1; TRBD2 agrees at 9 bases. The CDR3 is made up of 14 amino acids. J was trimmed by 6 bases and V by 2 bases; bases with no gene match: 2. CDR1 is SEHNR and CDR2 is FQNEAQ in the germline V gene (reference sequence). CDR3 coding DNA: TGTGCCAGCAGCTTACCTAGCGGGATCAATGAGCAGTTCTTC. It encodes CASSLPSGINEQFF.